This T cell receptor (beta chain) was documented in a study of shared T cell receptors in the human thymus (TCRdb year 2021). The study in broad terms: The study examined how the human thymus generates shared, self-reactive T-cell receptor alpha chains.

A word on this clone: This receptor's antigen is unknown. Per-nucleotide qualities are absent, and no much larger clonotype sits a single base away.

The method was the immunoSEQ multiplex PCR assay. TCRdb obtained this table from immuneACCESS and retained in-frame rearrangements with V and J assigned. These tables miss some clones; where compared with another copy, unresolved V genes account for less than half of the shortfall, and the remainder is unexplained. This sample has 55,000 to 75,000 clones in its table, and nearly 95% of those were observed once. Jointly, the top ten make up about 0.036% of the sample. Its CDR3 holds 16 amino acids, cysteine through phenylalanine. The CDR3 DNA has 48 bases and is translated from base 1. CDR1 and CDR2 (SNHLY, FYNNEI) derive from the germline V gene. From V the trimming removes 4 bases and from J it removes 3 bases, while the gene matches leave 7 bases of the junction unaccounted for.

The chain joins TRBV2 to TRBJ2-1; 9 of the junction bases match TRBD2. This TCR derives from a human donor. What was sequenced was thymocytes. At the DNA level, the sequence is TGTGCCAGCAGTGGGGTAGGGACTAGCCTCTACAATGAGCAGTTCTTC. Its amino acids are CASSGVGTSLYNEQFF.